This T cell receptor (beta chain) emerged from a study of T cells expressing NK-cell markers. Background on the study: One of eight sequenced donors was HCMV-seronegative; the other seven were seropositive.

CDR1 is MNHEY, CDR2 SMNVEV, per germline (reference sequence). The length of the CDR3 is 11 residues. Points from the study as a whole: Five or six donors carried dominant NKG2C+ clonotypes that made up roughly 1.0-8% of their CD8+ T cells.

A note on this clonotype: Its cognate antigen is unknown.

cDNA encoding TCR beta was synthesized via 5'RACE template switching incorporating UMIs. TCRdb reprocessed the 5' RACE reads, with one entry per CDR3 protein and no DNA. The sample includes 150,000 to 200,000 distinct CDR3 sequences. V is TRBV27 and J is TRBJ1-3. The sequencing input was blood T cells: a sorted CD56 or NKG2C T cell subset, CD4+ or CD8+ T cells, or bulk PBMC T cells (not recorded which). This TCR was sampled from a man aged 18-70 years in good health. The CDR3 loop is CASRLGNTIYF.